This T cell receptor (beta chain) was sequenced during a study of control samples from healthy donors and cancer patients. The CDR3 totals 15 residues. The J segment lost 3 bases and the V segment lost 4 bases, leaving 5 bases of the junction unmatched. Per germline, CDR1 SGDLS and CDR2 YYNGEE. Only in-frame clones appear in the TCRdb table, and some are missing; sequencing was by immunoSEQ multiplex PCR. Seen here are 110,000 to 150,000 clones, approximately 86% observed once, and the top ten hold around 8.2%. The J gene is TRBJ2-1, the V gene TRBV9, with 9 bases identical to TRBD2. The source of this sequence is a woman in her 30s in good health. Sequencing was done on a sample of blood. DNA of the CDR3: TGTGCCAGCAGCATTAGCGGGAGAAACTACAATGAGCAGTTCTTC. As protein: CASSISGRNYNEQFF.